This TCR beta chain appears in the sequencing data of a study of CD4 T cells in relation to SARS-CoV-2 and coronaviruses (dated by TCRdb to 2020 to 2023). About the study as a whole: The ViraFEST assay cultured PBMCs with antigen for about eleven days, then sequenced TCR beta CDR3s to find antigen-specific clonal expansions. A different TCR-beta assay, based on Illumina, was used to sequence expansion assays from other donors in the study. The study assessed, at the TCR clonotype level, memory CD4+ T cell crossreactivity between SARS-CoV-2 and common cold coronavirus spike proteins. The Adaptive Biotechnologies TCR-sequencing kit was used to sequence samples from three pre-COVID donors and the naive versus memory experiments, while other data came from Illumina-based sequencing. Shared crossreactive spike epitopes were mapped to their HLA restriction using patient-derived lymphoblastoid cell lines. An HIV-1 Nef peptide pool or a no-peptide culture served as the negative reference condition.

The table lists this clone with a few counts. Its recognized antigen is unknown. No much larger clone is present one base from it, and per-base qualities are unavailable. V has 5 bases trimmed and J has 5 bases trimmed; junction bases matching no gene number 4. The cysteine opens and the phenylalanine closes a CDR3 of 16 amino acids. The retained sequence is limited to the CDR3, 48 bases, with the frame set at the first base. According to the germline V gene (reference sequence), CDR1 reads SGHAT and CDR2 reads FQDESV. Libraries were made using the immunoSEQ multiplex PCR assay. Concerning the study's data processing: During preprocessing, nonproductive sequences were removed, along with CDR3s that did not begin with C, did not end with F or W, or were shorter than 7 amino acids. Antigen-specific clonotypes were called with the MANAFEST web app on the basis of expansion relative to the reference and to other culture wells. A clone was considered positive if significant expansion relative to the reference culture was observed in 2 of 3 replicate wells at an FDR below 0.05. To be called positive, a clone also had to show significant expansion compared with every other tandem well and an odds ratio greater than 5. CDR3 homology was quantified as pairwise Levenshtein distance, calculated with the stringdist R package after three terminal residues were trimmed from each end. TCRdb holds this immuneACCESS table with in-frame rearrangements only. Some clones are missing; in checked studies, unresolved V genes explain under half, and the rest has no known cause. V, J and clone size reflect that table, while D and trimming were determined from the DNA. Across this sample there are roughly 16,000 clones, with around 77% seen only once. The ten biggest clones cover roughly a tenth of the sample.

General study outcomes and caveats: Memory CD4+ clonotypes crossrecognizing SARS-CoV-2 and at least one common cold coronavirus spike were found in roughly 59% of donors. Since the crossreactivity analysis centred on spike protein, crossreactivity against other viral proteins was not assessed. Crossreactive clones showed significantly weaker SARS-CoV-2-driven expansion than monoreactive clones, consistent with antigenic imprinting. The study was limited by small numbers of patients and tested TCRs. Pre-pandemic and post-infection samples were not both contributed by any donor, so tracing of the source of pre-existing responses was limited.

CD4+ T cells from unexposed donors were collected before the COVID-19 pandemic (2011-2018). Following 10 days of culture, the EasySep CD4+ T cell isolation kit was used to isolate CD4+ T cells. As far as cell numbers permitted, CD4+ T cells from unexposed donors were tested for reactivity against SARS-CoV-2 S and N as well as four spike pools from common cold coronaviruses. PBMCs were cultured at two million per well in IMDM supplemented with around 5.1% human AB serum and approximately 9.8 IU/ml IL-2. Half of the culture medium was replaced with fresh IL-2-containing medium on days 3 and 7. Each peptide culture condition was generally run in triplicate replicate wells. The leukapheresis product for the unexposed donors was obtained through commercial purchase. Ficoll-Paque PLUS gradient centrifugation was used to isolate PBMCs from leukapheresis product or whole blood. PBMCs were either used fresh in the expansion assay or cryopreserved at -140 degrees C. The QIAamp Micro DNA Kit was used to extract genomic DNA from the CD4+ T cells.

The clonotype originates from a human donor in good health. This sequence uses TRBV11-1 and TRBJ2-1; 15 bases in the middle match TRBD2. The sample comprised CD4+ T cells from PBMCs, cultured in vitro. The CDR3 amino acid sequence is: CASSPRTSGRDNEQFF. The DNA is TGTGCCAGCAGCCCGCGGACTAGCGGGAGGGACAATGAGCAGTTCTTC.